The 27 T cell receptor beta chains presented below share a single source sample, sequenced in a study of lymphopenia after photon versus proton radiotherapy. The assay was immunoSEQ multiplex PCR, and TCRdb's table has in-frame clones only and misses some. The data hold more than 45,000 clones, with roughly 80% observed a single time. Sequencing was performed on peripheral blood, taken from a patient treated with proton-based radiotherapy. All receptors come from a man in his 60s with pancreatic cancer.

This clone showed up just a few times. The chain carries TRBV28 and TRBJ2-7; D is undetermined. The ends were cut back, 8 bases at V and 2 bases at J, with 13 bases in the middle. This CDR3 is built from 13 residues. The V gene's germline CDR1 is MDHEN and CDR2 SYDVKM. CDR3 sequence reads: CASSSAIPYEQYF. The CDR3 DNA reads TGTGCCAGCTCCTCCGCGATACCCTACGAGCAGTACTTC.

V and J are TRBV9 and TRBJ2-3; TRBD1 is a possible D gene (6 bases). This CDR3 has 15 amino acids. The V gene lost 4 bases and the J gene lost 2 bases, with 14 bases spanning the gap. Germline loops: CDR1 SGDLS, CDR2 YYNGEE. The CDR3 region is CASSLAGALTDTQYF. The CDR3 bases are TGTGCCAGCAGCTTAGCAGGGGCTCTCACAGATACGCAGTATTTT.

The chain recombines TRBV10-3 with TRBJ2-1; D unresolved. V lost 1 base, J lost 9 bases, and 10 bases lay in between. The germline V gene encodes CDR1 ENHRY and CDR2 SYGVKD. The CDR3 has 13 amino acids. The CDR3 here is CAISEWTVGEQFF. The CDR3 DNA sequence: TGTGCCATCAGTGAGTGGACGGTAGGTGAGCAGTTCTTC.

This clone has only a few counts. CDR3 nucleotide sequence: TGTGCCAGCAGCTTAGATTCGGGAAAAGATACGCAGTATTTT. It translates to CASSLDSGKDTQYF. The rearrangement uses TRBV7-8 and TRBJ2-3; D perhaps matches TRBD2 (5 bases). Germline values: CDR1 SGHVS, CDR2 FQNEAQ. The CDR3 is 14 amino acids. Between the trimmed V and J ends, which lost 1 base and 5 bases, there was a span of 10 bases.

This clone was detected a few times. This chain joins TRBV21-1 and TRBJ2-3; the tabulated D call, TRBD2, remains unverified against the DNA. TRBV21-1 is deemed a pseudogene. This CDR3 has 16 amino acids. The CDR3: CASRWEAVKCTDTQYF. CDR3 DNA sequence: TGTGCCAGCCGTTGGGAAGCGGTTAAGTGCACAGATACGCAGTATTTT.

The CDR3 DNA is TGCAGCGTGCGACAGGTGGGTTCCGGGACTAGCGGCTACGAGCAGTACTTC. This translates into CSVRQVGSGTSGYEQYF. The chain combines TRBV29-1 with TRBJ2-7; 11 bases fit TRBD2. Unmatched junction bases numbered 16, after V lost 6 bases and J lost 3 bases. This CDR3 region has 17 residues. The V gene's germline CDR1 is SQVTM and CDR2 ANQGSEA.

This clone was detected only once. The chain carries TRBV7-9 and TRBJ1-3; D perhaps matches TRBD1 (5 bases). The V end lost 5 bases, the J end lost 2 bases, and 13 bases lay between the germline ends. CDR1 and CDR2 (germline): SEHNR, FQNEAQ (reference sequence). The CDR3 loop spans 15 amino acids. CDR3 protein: CASSADSGTGNTIYF. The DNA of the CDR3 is TGTGCCAGCAGCGCTGACAGTGGGACTGGAAACACCATATATTTT.

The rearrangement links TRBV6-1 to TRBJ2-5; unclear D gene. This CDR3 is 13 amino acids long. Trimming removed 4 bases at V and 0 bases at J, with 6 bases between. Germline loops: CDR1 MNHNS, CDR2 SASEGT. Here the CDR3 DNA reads TGTGCCAGCAGTGTGATATACCAAGAGACCCAGTACTTC. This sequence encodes CASSVIYQETQYF.

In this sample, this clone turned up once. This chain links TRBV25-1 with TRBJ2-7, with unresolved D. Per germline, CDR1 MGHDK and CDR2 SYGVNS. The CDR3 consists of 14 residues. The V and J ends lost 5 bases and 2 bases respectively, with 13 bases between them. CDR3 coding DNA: TGTGCCAGCAGTTCCGGAGTAAACCCCTACGAGCAGTACTTC. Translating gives CASSSGVNPYEQYF.

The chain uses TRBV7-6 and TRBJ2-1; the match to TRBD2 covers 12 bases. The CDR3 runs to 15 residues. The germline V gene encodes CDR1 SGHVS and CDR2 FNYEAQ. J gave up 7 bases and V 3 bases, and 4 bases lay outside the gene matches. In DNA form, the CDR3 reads TGTGCCAGCAGCTTGACTAGCGGGAGAGGTAATGAGCAGTTCTTC. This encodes CASSLTSGRGNEQFF.

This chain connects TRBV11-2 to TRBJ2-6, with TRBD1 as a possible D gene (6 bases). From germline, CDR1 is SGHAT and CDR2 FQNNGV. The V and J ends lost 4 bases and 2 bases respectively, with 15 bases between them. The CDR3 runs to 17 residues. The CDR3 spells CASSSIKQGPGANVLTF. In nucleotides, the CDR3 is TGTGCCAGCAGCTCGATCAAACAGGGCCCTGGGGCCAACGTCCTGACTTTC.

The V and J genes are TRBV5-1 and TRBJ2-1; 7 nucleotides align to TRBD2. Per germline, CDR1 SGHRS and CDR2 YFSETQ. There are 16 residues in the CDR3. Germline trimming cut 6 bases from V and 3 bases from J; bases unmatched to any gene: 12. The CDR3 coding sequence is TGCGCCAGCACCTTCGCGATAGCGGGCCGCTACAATGAGCAGTTCTTC. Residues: CASTFAIAGRYNEQFF. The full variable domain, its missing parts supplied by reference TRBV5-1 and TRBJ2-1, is KAGVTQTPRYLIKTRGQQVTLSCSPISGHRSVSWYQQTPGQGLQFLFEYFSETQRNKGNFPGRFSGRQFSNSRSEMNVSTLELGDSALYLCASTFAIAGRYNEQFFGPGTRLTVL.

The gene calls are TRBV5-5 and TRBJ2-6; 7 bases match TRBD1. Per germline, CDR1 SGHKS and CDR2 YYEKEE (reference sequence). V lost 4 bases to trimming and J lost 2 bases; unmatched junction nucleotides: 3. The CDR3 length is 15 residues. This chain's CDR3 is CASSTQGAGANVLTF. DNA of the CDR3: TGTGCCAGCAGCACCCAGGGGGCTGGGGCCAACGTCCTGACTTTC.

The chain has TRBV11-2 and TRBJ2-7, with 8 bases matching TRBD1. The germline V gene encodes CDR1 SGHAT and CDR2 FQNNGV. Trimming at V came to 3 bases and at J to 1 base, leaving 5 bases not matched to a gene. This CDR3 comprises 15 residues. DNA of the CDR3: TGTGCCAGCAGCTTGATCCAGGGGGCATCCTACGAGCAGTACTTC. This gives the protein CASSLIQGASYEQYF.

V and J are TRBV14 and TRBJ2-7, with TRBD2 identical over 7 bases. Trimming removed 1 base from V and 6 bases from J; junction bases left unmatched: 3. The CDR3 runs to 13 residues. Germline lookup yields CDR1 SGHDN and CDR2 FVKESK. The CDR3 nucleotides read TGTGCCAGCAGCCAAGGACTAGCCCTCGAGCAGTACTTC. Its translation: CASSQGLALEQYF.

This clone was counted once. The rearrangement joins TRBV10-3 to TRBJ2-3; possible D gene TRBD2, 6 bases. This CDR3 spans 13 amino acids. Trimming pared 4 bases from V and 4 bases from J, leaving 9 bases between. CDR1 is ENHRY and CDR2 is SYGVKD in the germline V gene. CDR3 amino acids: CAISAGSADTQYF. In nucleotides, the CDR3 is TGTGCCATCAGTGCCGGGAGTGCAGATACGCAGTATTTT.

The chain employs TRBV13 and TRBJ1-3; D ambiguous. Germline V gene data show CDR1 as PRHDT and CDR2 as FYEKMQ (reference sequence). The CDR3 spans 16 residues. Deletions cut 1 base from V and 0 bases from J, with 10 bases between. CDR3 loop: CASSLEGITSGNTIYF. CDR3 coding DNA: TGTGCCAGCAGCTTAGAGGGCATAACCTCTGGAAACACCATATATTTT.

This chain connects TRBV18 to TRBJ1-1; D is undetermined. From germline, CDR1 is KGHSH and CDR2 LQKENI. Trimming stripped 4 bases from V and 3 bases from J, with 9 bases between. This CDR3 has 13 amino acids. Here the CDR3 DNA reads TGTGCCAGCTCACATCGGAAAGACACTGAAGCTTTCTTT. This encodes CASSHRKDTEAFF.

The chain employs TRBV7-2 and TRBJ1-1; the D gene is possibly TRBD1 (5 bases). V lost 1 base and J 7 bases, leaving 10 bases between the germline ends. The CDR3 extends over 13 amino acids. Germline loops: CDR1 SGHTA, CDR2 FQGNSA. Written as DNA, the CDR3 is TGTGCCAGCAGCTTAGACAGGACCTTTGAAGCTTTCTTT. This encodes CASSLDRTFEAFF.

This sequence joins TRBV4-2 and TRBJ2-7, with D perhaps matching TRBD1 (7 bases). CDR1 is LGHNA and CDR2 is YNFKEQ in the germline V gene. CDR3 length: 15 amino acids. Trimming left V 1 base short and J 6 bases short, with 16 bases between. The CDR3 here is CASSQGGQGGIEQYF. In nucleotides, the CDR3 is TGTGCCAGCAGCCAAGGGGGTCAGGGGGGAATCGAGCAGTACTTC.

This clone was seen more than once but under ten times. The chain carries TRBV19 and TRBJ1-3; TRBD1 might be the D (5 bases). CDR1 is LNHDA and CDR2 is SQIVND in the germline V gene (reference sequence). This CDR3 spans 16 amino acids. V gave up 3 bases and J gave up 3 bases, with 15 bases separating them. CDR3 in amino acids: CASSIPGQGRGNTIYF. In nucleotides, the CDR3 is TGTGCCAGTAGTATCCCGGGGCAGGGACGTGGAAACACCATATATTTT.

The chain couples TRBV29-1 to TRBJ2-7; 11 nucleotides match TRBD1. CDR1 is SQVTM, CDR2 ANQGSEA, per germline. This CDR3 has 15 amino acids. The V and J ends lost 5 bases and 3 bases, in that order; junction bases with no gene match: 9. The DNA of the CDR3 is TGCAGCGTTCTGACCGGGACAGGGGGAGGCTACGAGCAGTACTTC. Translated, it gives CSVLTGTGGGYEQYF.

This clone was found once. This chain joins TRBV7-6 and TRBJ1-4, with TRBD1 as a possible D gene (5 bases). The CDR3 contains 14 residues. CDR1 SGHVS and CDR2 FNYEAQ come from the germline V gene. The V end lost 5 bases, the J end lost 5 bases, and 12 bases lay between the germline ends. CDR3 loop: CASSPTVINEKLFF. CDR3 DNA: TGTGCCAGCAGCCCGACAGTGATCAATGAAAAACTGTTTTTT.

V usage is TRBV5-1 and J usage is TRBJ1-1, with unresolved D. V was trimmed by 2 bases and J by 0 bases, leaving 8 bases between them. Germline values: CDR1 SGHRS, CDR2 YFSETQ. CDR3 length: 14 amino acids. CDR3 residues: CASSFAVMNTEAFF. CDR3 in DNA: TGCGCCAGCAGCTTCGCAGTTATGAACACTGAAGCTTTCTTT.

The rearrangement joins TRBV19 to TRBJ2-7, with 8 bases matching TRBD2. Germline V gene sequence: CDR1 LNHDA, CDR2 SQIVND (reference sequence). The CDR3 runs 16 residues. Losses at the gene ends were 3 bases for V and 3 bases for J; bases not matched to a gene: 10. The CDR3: CASSIELAVLGYEQYF. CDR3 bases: TGTGCCAGTAGTATCGAACTAGCGGTACTGGGCTACGAGCAGTACTTC.

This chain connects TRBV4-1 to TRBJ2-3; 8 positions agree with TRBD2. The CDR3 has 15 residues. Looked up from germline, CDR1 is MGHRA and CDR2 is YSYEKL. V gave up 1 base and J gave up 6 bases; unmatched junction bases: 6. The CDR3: CASSQVGLVRDTQYF. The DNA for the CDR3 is TGCGCCAGCAGCCAAGTGGGACTAGTCAGGGATACGCAGTATTTT.

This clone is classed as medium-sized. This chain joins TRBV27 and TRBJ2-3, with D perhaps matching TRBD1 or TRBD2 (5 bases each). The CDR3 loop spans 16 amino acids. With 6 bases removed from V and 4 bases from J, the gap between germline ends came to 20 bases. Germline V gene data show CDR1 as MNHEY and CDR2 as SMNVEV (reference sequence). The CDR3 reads CASSPLRGEGPDTQYF. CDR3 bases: TGTGCCAGCAGCCCCCTGAGGGGTGAGGGTCCAGATACGCAGTATTTT.